This T cell receptor (beta chain) was observed in a study of T cells in Graves' hyperthyroidism and ophthalmopathy. Between the trimmed V and J ends, which lost 3 bases and 9 bases, there was a span of 6 bases. CDR3 size: 11 residues. Study-wide results and limits: Stable hyperthyroidism and ophthalmopathy were separated using 13 V-J signatures.

The sample holds many counts of this clonotype. Its target is unknown. Amplified TCR beta CDR3 regions came from RNA transcripts. With the HTBI primer set, the TCR CDR3 went through a first round of RT-PCR. TCRdb ran MiXCR on the multiplex PCR reads and lists one entry per CDR3 protein. The sample includes about 480,000 distinct CDR3 sequences, 20% to 25% of them seen just once. Patients with ophthalmopathy all had a Clinical Activity Score of at least 3, a NOSPECS grade of at least 4 and duration under 3 months. Input material: blood. The clonotype originates from a woman aged 65 to 85 with Graves' ophthalmopathy. V and J are TRBV12-3 or TRBV12-4 and TRBJ2-1; D not resolved. In DNA, the CDR3 is TGTGCCAGCAGTTTCTACGGTGAGCAGTTCTTC. Protein sequence: CASSFYGEQFF.